Shown below are 22 T cell receptor beta chains from a single sample sequenced in a study of blood T cell repertoires in COVID-19 (TCRdb year 2020). The library was made by the immunoSEQ multiplex PCR assay. TCRdb provides this immuneACCESS table in a form limited to in-frame rearrangements. Some clones are lacking; in checked studies, under half of them reflect an unresolved V gene, and why the rest are absent is not known. In this sample the table shows around 310,000 clones, 88% of which occur a single time. The top ten clones comprise under 5% of the sample. The sample was peripheral blood. Receptors were obtained from a woman between 50 and 59 years old with active or convalescent COVID-19.

The chain has TRBV5-1 and TRBJ1-2; no clear D gene. Trimming removed 0 bases from V and 6 bases from J, with 6 bases in between. Germline values: CDR1 SGHRS, CDR2 YFSETQ. The length of the CDR3 is 12 residues. This CDR3 is CASSLDRDGYTF. As DNA, the CDR3 is TGCGCCAGCAGCTTGGACAGAGATGGCTACACCTTC.

V is TRBV5-1 and J is TRBJ1-1; maybe TRBD1 (5 bases). The CDR3 contains 14 residues. The germline gives CDR1 SGHRS, CDR2 YFSETQ. V was cut by 0 bases and J by 2 bases, with 8 bases left in between. The CDR3 spells CASSLETGNTEAFF. In DNA form, the CDR3 reads TGCGCCAGCAGCTTGGAAACAGGAAACACTGAAGCTTTCTTT.

The gene calls are TRBV12-5 and TRBJ2-3, with 8 bases matching TRBD1. Germline CDR1 LGHNT, CDR2 FRNRAP. The CDR3 sequence is 15 residues long. Trimming cost V 8 bases and J 3 bases; bases outside gene matches: 10. CDR3 loop: CASTSKTGVTDTQYF. The CDR3 DNA sequence: TGTGCTAGTACCTCGAAGACAGGGGTTACAGATACGCAGTATTTT.

The genes are TRBV28 and TRBJ2-1, with 7 bases identical to TRBD2. Per the germline V gene, CDR1 is MDHEN and CDR2 is SYDVKM. V shed 7 bases and J 2 bases; nucleotides not matched to a gene: 5. This CDR3 contains 14 residues. The CDR3 sequence: CASTTSVTYNEQFF. The CDR3 DNA sequence: TGTGCCAGCACCACTAGCGTAACCTACAATGAGCAGTTCTTC.

Note on this clone: This sample includes further DNA sequences coding for the same CDR3. The chain uses TRBV10-3 and TRBJ2-1; 13 nucleotides align to TRBD2. This CDR3 is built from 14 residues. Looked up from germline, CDR1 is ENHRY and CDR2 is SYGVKD. J lost 5 bases, V lost 6 bases, and 1 base had no gene match. This CDR3 is CAISGLAGDNEQFF. DNA for the CDR3: TGTGCCATCAGCGGACTAGCGGGGGACAATGAGCAGTTCTTC.

This clone has just a few counts. The chain couples TRBV3-1 (or the pseudogene TRBV3-2) to TRBJ2-7; 8 bases are shared with TRBD2. Germline-derived CDR1 and CDR2 are LGHDT and YNNKEL (reference sequence). The V gene end was trimmed by 1 base and the J gene end by 5 bases; junction bases not matched to a gene: 10. The length of the CDR3 is 16 residues. The CDR3 sequence is CASSQGGLAGSHEQYF. In DNA form, the CDR3 reads TGTGCCAGCAGCCAAGGAGGACTAGCAGGATCCCACGAGCAGTACTTC.

The CDR3 sequence: CASSCRPERRGNTIYF. The CDR3 region has the DNA TGTGCCAGCAGCTGCCGACCGGAGAGGAGGGGAAACACCATATATTTT. This chain links TRBV6-8 with TRBJ1-3, with unresolved D. The germline gives CDR1 MNHGY, CDR2 SAAAGT. The CDR3 runs 16 residues. Trimming left V 6 bases short and J 4 bases short, with 19 bases between.

CDR3 sequence (DNA): TGCGCCAGCAGCCCATGGACAGGGCCGACCTACGAGCAGTACTTC. Protein: CASSPWTGPTYEQYF. The chain has TRBV5-1 and TRBJ2-7; 8 bases line up with TRBD1. The CDR3 has 15 residues. Germline V gene lookup returns CDR1 SGHRS and CDR2 YFSETQ. Trimming removed 4 bases from V and 2 bases from J; junction bases left unmatched: 8.

This chain uses TRBV27 with TRBJ2-4; 11 bases align to TRBD1. From germline, CDR1 is MNHEY and CDR2 SMNVEV (reference sequence). The CDR3 sequence is 17 residues long. The J segment lost 0 bases and the V segment lost 6 bases, leaving 7 bases of the junction unmatched. CDR3 sequence: CASRRTGGALAKNIQYF. CDR3 coding DNA: TGTGCCAGCAGACGGACAGGGGGCGCCTTAGCCAAAAACATTCAGTACTTC.

The chain combines TRBV19 with TRBJ2-4, with a possible D match to TRBD2 (5 bases). The CDR3 extends over 15 amino acids. Trimming pared 3 bases from V and 0 bases from J, leaving 9 bases between. Per the germline V gene, CDR1 is LNHDA and CDR2 is SQIVND (reference sequence). CDR3 nucleotide sequence: TGTGCCAGTAGTATGGGAGTTCTAGCCAAAAACATTCAGTACTTC. Translating it yields CASSMGVLAKNIQYF.

This clone was recorded only once. J is TRBJ2-4 and V is TRBV30, with D perhaps TRBD1 (6 bases). This CDR3 comprises 15 residues. The germline V and J ends were trimmed by 4 bases and 2 bases, with 15 bases remaining between them. Per the germline V gene, CDR1 is GTSNPN and CDR2 is SVGIG (reference sequence). This chain's CDR3 is CAWNKDRTSKNIQYF. The CDR3 bases are TGTGCCTGGAATAAAGACAGGACATCCAAAAACATTCAGTACTTC.

The genes are TRBV15 and TRBJ1-2, with 7 bases matching TRBD1. The junction had 2 bases not matched to a gene; V was cut back by 0 bases and J by 4 bases. CDR3 length: 14 residues. Germline-derived CDR1 and CDR2 are LNHNV and YYDKDF (reference sequence). In DNA form, the CDR3 reads TGTGCCACCAGCAGAGAACAGGGGTCCTATGGCTACACCTTC. Translation gives CATSREQGSYGYTF.

The chain combines TRBV6-2 or TRBV6-3 with TRBJ2-7; D unclear. CDR1 and CDR2 (germline): MNHEY, SVGEGT. The CDR3 extends over 11 amino acids. With 5 bases removed from V and 4 bases from J, the gap between germline ends came to 6 bases. The chain's CDR3 is CASSRGYEQYF. In DNA, the CDR3 is TGTGCCAGCAGTCGAGGATACGAGCAGTACTTC.

The chain combines TRBV4-3 with TRBJ1-5; unclear D gene. Germline CDR1 reads LGHNA; CDR2 reads YSLEER. This CDR3 is 14 amino acids long. Trimming cost V 0 bases and J 0 bases, with 3 bases left between them. The CDR3: CASSQDISNQPQHF. The CDR3 region has the DNA TGCGCCAGCAGCCAAGACATTAGCAATCAGCCCCAGCATTTT.

The genes are TRBV10-3 and TRBJ2-3; D might be TRBD1 (5 bases). CDR3 length: 13 amino acids. Germline V gives CDR1 ENHRY, CDR2 SYGVKD. Trimming stripped 3 bases from V and 6 bases from J, with 10 bases between. CDR3 coding DNA: TGTGCCATCAGTGAAGGGGATGGGGATACGCAGTATTTT. Translated: CAISEGDGDTQYF.

V and J are TRBV28 and TRBJ1-1, with 8 positions matching TRBD1. This CDR3 has 15 amino acids. CDR1 and CDR2 from the germline V gene are MDHEN and SYDVKM. V lost 5 bases, J lost 2 bases, and 7 bases stayed unmatched. CDR3 protein: CASSPWTGQNTEAFF. CDR3 sequence (DNA): TGTGCCAGCAGTCCTTGGACAGGGCAAAACACTGAAGCTTTCTTT.

This clone was detected once. The CDR3 nucleotides are TGTGCCAGCAGCCAAGATAGAACCCGCTACGGGGGTGAAGCTTTCTTT. Translated, it gives CASSQDRTRYGGEAFF. The chain employs TRBV4-2 and TRBJ1-1, with D perhaps matching TRBD1 (5 bases). The CDR3 spans 16 residues. The germline V gene has CDR1 LGHNA and CDR2 YNFKEQ. V was clipped by 0 bases and J by 7 bases, with 18 bases between them.

The chain links TRBV7-2 to TRBJ2-3, with TRBD2 identical over 9 bases. Unmatched junction bases numbered 10, after V lost 7 bases and J lost 5 bases. The CDR3 totals 15 residues. The germline V gene has CDR1 SGHTA and CDR2 FQGNSA. The CDR3 loop reads CASISGRSGLDTQYF. The DNA of the CDR3 is TGTGCCAGCATTAGCGGGAGAAGTGGTTTAGATACGCAGTATTTT.

This rearrangement joins TRBV7-3 to TRBJ2-3; 8 positions agree with TRBD2. There are 15 residues in the CDR3. V shed 5 bases and J 5 bases; nucleotides not matched to a gene: 9. The germline V gene encodes CDR1 SGHTA and CDR2 FQGTGA. The DNA for the CDR3 is TGTGCCAGCAGCATCACAGCGGGGGCGGGAGATACGCAGTATTTT. This gives the protein CASSITAGAGDTQYF.

In the case of this clone: This specimen includes other DNA sequences encoding the same CDR3. V gene TRBV6-2 or TRBV6-3 combines with J gene TRBJ2-3, with a tentative D call TRBD2 (5 bases). Germline assignment: CDR1 MNHEY and CDR2 SVGEGT. Deletions cut 5 bases from V and 6 bases from J, with 6 bases between. This CDR3 contains 11 residues. The CDR3 here is CASSRRDTQYF. In nucleotides, the CDR3 is TGTGCCAGCAGTCGGAGGGATACGCAGTATTTT.

The chain couples TRBV6-5 to TRBJ2-1, with TRBD2 matching over 11 bases. J was trimmed by 6 bases and V by 2 bases; bases with no gene match: 3. The CDR3 extends over 15 amino acids. Germline V gene sequence: CDR1 MNHEY, CDR2 SVGAGI. The CDR3 spells CASSYMTSGANEQFF. The CDR3 coding sequence is TGTGCCAGCAGTTACATGACTAGCGGGGCCAATGAGCAGTTCTTC.

The chain employs TRBV7-2 and TRBJ1-3; D gene ambiguous. The V and J ends lost 1 base and 0 bases respectively, with 7 bases between them. This CDR3 is built from 15 residues. CDR1 and CDR2 from the germline V gene are SGHTA and FQGNSA. Here the CDR3 reads CASSLGRISGNTIYF. The CDR3 DNA reads TGTGCCAGCAGCTTAGGGCGGATCTCTGGAAACACCATATATTTT.